These T cell receptor beta chains were read from a single sample in a study of T cell repertoires in cytomegalovirus infection. Using its own MiXCR run on the reads, TCRdb lists one record per CDR3 protein. The data contain around 630,000 distinct CDR3 sequences, 20% to 25% of them singletons. The sample taken for sequencing was CD8+ T cells from PBMCs. These TCRs come from a human donor in good health (CMV status not recorded). Some clones in this sample may be carry-over from other donors' samples. Both conserved end residues are part of each CDR3. A D gene is named only where the DNA matches it firmly. Expanded clones get a size class; other rows say once, few or many, or leave the size out.

-	TRBV6-2/TRBV6-3	TRBD1	TRBJ1-5	CASGEDRGPHQPQHF	TGTGCCAGCGGGGAGGACAGGGGTCCTCATCAGCCCCAGCATTTT
-	TRBV4-1	-	TRBJ2-1	CASSRVGGDEQFF	TGCGCCAGCAGCCGTGTCGGAGGTGATGAGCAGTTCTTC
-	TRBV6-5	-	TRBJ2-6	CASSSSTSGANVLTF	TGTGCCAGCAGTTCCTCGACCTCTGGGGCCAACGTCCTGACTTTC
-	TRBV7-8	TRBD1	TRBJ1-1	CASSPRQGRAEAFF	TGTGCCAGCAGCCCCAGACAGGGGCGGGCTGAAGCTTTCTTT
few	TRBV29-1	-	TRBJ1-1	CSVERGGLMNTEAFF	TGCAGCGTGGAACGGGGGGGGTTAATGAACACTGAAGCTTTCTTT
-	TRBV6-1	-	TRBJ1-1	CASSPVEGPRMNTEAFF	TGTGCCAGCAGTCCGGTGGAGGGGCCACGTATGAACACTGAAGCTTTCTTT
few	TRBV7-4	-	TRBJ1-2	CASGSRGYTF	TGTGCCAGCGGCTCCCGTGGCTACACCTTC
-	TRBV11-1	-	TRBJ2-1	CASSFSDLSSYNEQFF	TGTGCCAGCAGCTTTTCCGACCTGAGCTCCTACAATGAGCAGTTCTTC
-	TRBV12-3/TRBV12-4	-	TRBJ2-1	CASISGAQVYNEQFF	TGTGCCAGCATTTCGGGGGCCCAGGTCTACAATGAGCAGTTCTTC
-	TRBV12-3/TRBV12-4	TRBD1	TRBJ2-7	CASNYGTGVSDEQYF	TGTGCCAGCAATTATGGGACAGGGGTTAGCGACGAGCAGTACTTC
few	TRBV12-3/TRBV12-4	TRBD2	TRBJ2-3	CASSSARLAGDLTDTQYF	TGTGCCAGCAGTTCCGCCAGACTAGCGGGGGATCTCACAGATACGCAGTATTTT
-	TRBV20-1	-	TRBJ1-2	CGANYRVESDGYTF	TGCGGTGCTAATTACAGGGTGGAGTCGGATGGCTACACCTTC
once	TRBV6-6	-	TRBJ2-3	CASIAEGGTDTQYF	TGTGCCAGCATCGCGGAGGGCGGCACAGATACGCAGTATTTT
few	TRBV6-2/TRBV6-3	TRBD2	TRBJ2-1	CASSLTSGGALYNEQFF	TGTGCCAGCAGTCTGACTAGCGGGGGGGCATTATACAATGAGCAGTTCTTC
-	TRBV7-2	-	TRBJ2-2	CASSLGARELFF	TGTGCCAGCAGCTTGGGTGCCCGGGAGCTGTTTTTT
few	TRBV29-1	-	TRBJ2-1	CSVEDFDNEQFF	TGCAGCGTCGAGGACTTTGACAATGAGCAGTTCTTC
many	TRBV20-1	TRBD2	TRBJ2-3	CSAPPAGGATDTQYF	TGCAGTGCCCCCCCAGCGGGGGGCGCCACAGATACGCAGTATTTT
many	TRBV7-2	-	TRBJ2-2	CASSSPGGPTGELFF	TGTGCCAGCAGCTCCCCCGGGGGCCCGACCGGGGAGCTGTTTTTT
few	TRBV6-5	-	TRBJ1-5	CASRLYRANNQPQHF	TGTGCCAGCAGATTGTATAGGGCGAACAATCAGCCCCAGCATTTT
few	TRBV29-1	-	TRBJ2-3	CSVEPLAGADTQYF	TGCAGCGTTGAACCTCTGGCAGGGGCAGATACGCAGTATTTT
few	TRBV10-3	TRBD2	TRBJ2-3	CAISDEGTSGYTDTQYF	TGTGCCATCAGTGACGAAGGAACTAGCGGATACACAGATACGCAGTATTTT
many	TRBV6-2/TRBV6-3	TRBD1	TRBJ2-4	CASSYPDRVDKNIQYF	TGTGCCAGCAGTTACCCAGACAGGGTCGACAAAAACATTCAGTACTTC
-	TRBV29-1	-	TRBJ2-5	CSVEWGRVAETQYF	TGCAGCGTTGAATGGGGCAGGGTAGCAGAGACCCAGTACTTC
few	TRBV5-6	TRBD2	TRBJ2-5	CASNGGLETQYF	TGTGCCAGCAACGGGGGGTTGGAGACCCAGTACTTC
-	TRBV7-6	-	TRBJ2-5	CASRPRAGETQYF	TGTGCCAGCAGACCAAGGGCAGGGGAGACCCAGTACTTC
-	TRBV4-1	TRBD1	TRBJ2-2	CASSPTGTGRGTGELFF	TGTGCCAGCAGCCCGACCGGGACAGGTCGGGGCACCGGGGAGCTGTTTTTT
-	TRBV11-2	-	TRBJ1-1	CASSFSRGGGTEAFF	TGTGCCAGCAGCTTTTCGAGGGGCGGAGGCACTGAAGCTTTCTTT
-	TRBV7-6	-	TRBJ2-2	CASSLGRGRITGELFF	TGTGCCAGCAGCTTAGGGAGGGGGCGAATCACCGGGGAGCTGTTTTTT
-	TRBV4-1	TRBD2	TRBJ2-1	CASSQESSSGYNEQFF	TGCGCCAGCAGCCAAGAGAGTTCTAGCGGATACAATGAGCAGTTCTTC
-	TRBV4-1	TRBD1	TRBJ2-1	CASSHEGQGVYNEQFF	TGTGCCAGCAGCCACGAAGGACAGGGGGTCTACAATGAGCAGTTCTTC
-	TRBV2	TRBD1	TRBJ2-7	CASSPTGGSSYEQYF	TGTGCCAGCAGTCCAACAGGGGGAAGCTCCTACGAGCAGTACTTC
-	TRBV27	-	TRBJ1-2	CASRLGGNYGYTF	TGTGCCAGCAGGTTGGGGGGTAACTATGGCTACACCTTC
few	TRBV9	-	TRBJ2-1	CASSVGQGRSNEQFF	TGTGCCAGCAGCGTAGGCCAGGGAAGGAGTAATGAGCAGTTCTTC
-	TRBV20-1	TRBD2	TRBJ2-5	CSAHKTSGGARETQYF	TGCAGTGCCCACAAGACTAGCGGGGGGGCCCGAGAGACCCAGTACTTC
-	TRBV6-2/TRBV6-3	-	TRBJ2-1	CASSYRVGHSYNEQFF	TGTGCCAGCAGTTACAGAGTCGGGCACTCCTACAATGAGCAGTTCTTC
few	TRBV7-9	-	TRBJ1-2	CASSMTAGVNYGYTF	TGTGCCAGCAGCATGACGGCGGGTGTCAACTATGGCTACACCTTC
few	TRBV6-6	TRBD2	TRBJ2-1	CASSYGASGNFF	TGTGCCAGCAGTTACGGGGCTAGCGGGAACTTCTTC
few	TRBV28	-	TRBJ1-1	CASSGTGTRDTEAFF	TGTGCCAGCAGTGGGACGGGGACCCGGGACACTGAAGCTTTCTTT
-	TRBV7-2	-	TRBJ1-3	CANSLGAGNTIYF	TGTGCCAACAGCTTGGGCGCTGGAAACACCATATATTTT
few	TRBV10-3	TRBD1	TRBJ2-3	CAISGTGGSTDTQYF	TGTGCCATCAGTGGAACAGGGGGGTCTACAGATACGCAGTATTTT
once	TRBV29-1	-	TRBJ1-4	CSVEEGPANEKLFF	TGCAGCGTTGAAGAGGGGCCGGCTAATGAAAAACTGTTTTTT
few	TRBV2	-	TRBJ2-3	CASSVLPGFRDTQYF	TGTGCCAGCAGTGTACTCCCGGGGTTTCGGGATACGCAGTATTTT
few	TRBV29-1	-	TRBJ1-1	CSVEFGMGLNTEAFF	TGCAGCGTTGAATTCGGGATGGGTCTGAACACTGAAGCTTTCTTT
many	TRBV7-2	TRBD1	TRBJ2-3	CASSSGTGHTDTQYF	TGTGCCAGCAGCTCCGGGACAGGGCACACAGATACGCAGTATTTT
many	TRBV7-2	-	TRBJ2-3	CASSLGGFTDTQYF	TGTGCCAGCAGCTTAGGGGGGTTCACAGATACGCAGTATTTT
many	TRBV12-3/TRBV12-4	-	TRBJ2-5	CASSYPGQIEETQYF	TGTGCCAGCAGCTATCCGGGACAAATAGAAGAGACCCAGTACTTC
many	TRBV6-1	TRBD1	TRBJ1-2	CASRTGTGGGYGYTF	TGTGCCAGCAGAACCGGGACAGGGGGCGGCTATGGCTACACCTTC
few	TRBV20-1	TRBD1	TRBJ1-2	CSAREVGQGYGYTF	TGCAGTGCTAGAGAGGTCGGACAGGGGTATGGCTACACCTTC
-	TRBV6-6	-	TRBJ1-6	CASSYGHEGSYNSPLHF	TGTGCCAGCAGTTACGGCCACGAGGGCTCCTATAATTCACCCCTCCACTTT
few	TRBV14	-	TRBJ2-1	CASSPRDLGEQFF	TGTGCCAGCAGCCCCCGGGACCTTGGGGAGCAGTTCTTC
-	TRBV28	TRBD2	TRBJ2-1	CASTRGGSSYNEQFF	TGTGCCAGCACCCGCGGGGGTTCCTCCTACAATGAGCAGTTCTTC
few	TRBV20-1	-	TRBJ2-7	CSARQGLRGYEQYF	TGCAGTGCTAGACAGGGGCTCAGAGGCTACGAGCAGTACTTC
many	TRBV6-5	-	TRBJ2-5	CATGVLGALETQYF	TGTGCCACCGGAGTTTTGGGGGCCCTAGAGACCCAGTACTTC
few	TRBV29-1	TRBD1	TRBJ1-1	CSVSGGLAFF	TGCAGCGTTTCAGGGGGTTTGGCTTTCTTT
-	TRBV12-3/TRBV12-4	-	TRBJ2-1	CASSLDAFSYNEQFF	TGTGCCAGCAGTTTAGACGCATTCTCCTACAATGAGCAGTTCTTC
many	TRBV5-1	-	TRBJ2-1	CASSFNTRSYNEQFF	TGCGCCAGCAGCTTCAATACTAGATCCTACAATGAGCAGTTCTTC
-	TRBV19	TRBD2	TRBJ2-1	CASLPLAGGRDEQFF	TGTGCCTCACTCCCTCTAGCGGGGGGGCGAGATGAGCAGTTCTTC
-	TRBV27	-	TRBJ2-4	CASSLNDAHPKYF	TGTGCCAGCAGTTTAAATGACGCCCATCCGAAGTACTTC
few	TRBV5-5	-	TRBJ2-7	CASSFRREVYEQYF	TGTGCCAGCAGCTTCCGTAGGGAAGTCTACGAGCAGTACTTC
-	TRBV7-9	TRBD1	TRBJ1-2	CASSATQDRAGYGYTF	TGTGCCAGCAGCGCCACACAAGACAGGGCTGGCTATGGCTACACCTTC